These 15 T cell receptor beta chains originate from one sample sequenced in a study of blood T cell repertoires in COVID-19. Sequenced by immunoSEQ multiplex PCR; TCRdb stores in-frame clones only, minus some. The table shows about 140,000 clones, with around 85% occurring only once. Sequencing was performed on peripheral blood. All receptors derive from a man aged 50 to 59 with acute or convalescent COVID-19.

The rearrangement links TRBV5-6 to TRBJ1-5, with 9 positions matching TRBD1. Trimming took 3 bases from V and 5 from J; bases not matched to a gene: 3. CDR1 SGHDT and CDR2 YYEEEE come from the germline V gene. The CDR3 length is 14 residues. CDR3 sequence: CASSSGTGYQPQHF. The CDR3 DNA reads TGTGCCAGCAGCTCCGGGACAGGGTATCAGCCCCAGCATTTT.

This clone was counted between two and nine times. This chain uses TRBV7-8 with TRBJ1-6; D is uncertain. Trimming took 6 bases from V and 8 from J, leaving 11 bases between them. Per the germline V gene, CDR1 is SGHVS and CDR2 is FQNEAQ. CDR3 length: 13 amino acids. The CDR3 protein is CASRWQGDSPLHF. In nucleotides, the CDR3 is TGTGCCAGCAGGTGGCAAGGAGATTCACCCCTCCACTTT.

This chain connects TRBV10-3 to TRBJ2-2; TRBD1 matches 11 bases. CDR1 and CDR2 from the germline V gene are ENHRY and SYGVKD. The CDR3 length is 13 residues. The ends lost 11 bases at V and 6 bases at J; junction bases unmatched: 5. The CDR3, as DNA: TGTGCCGCCGGACAGGGGGCTTCCGGGGAGCTGTTTTTT. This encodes CAAGQGASGELFF.

The CDR3 DNA follows: TGTGCCAGCAGTAAGACAGGGTTCCCTGAAGCTTTCTTT. This gives the protein CASSKTGFPEAFF. The V gene is TRBV25-1, the J gene TRBJ1-1; 7 nucleotides match TRBD1. Looked up from germline, CDR1 is MGHDK and CDR2 is SYGVNS. The CDR3 contains 13 residues. Germline trimming cut 5 bases from V and 6 bases from J; bases unmatched to any gene: 6.

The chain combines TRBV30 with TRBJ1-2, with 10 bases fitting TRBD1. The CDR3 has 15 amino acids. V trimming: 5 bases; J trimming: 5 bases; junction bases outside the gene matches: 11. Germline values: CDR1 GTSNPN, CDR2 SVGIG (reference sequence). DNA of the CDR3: TGTGCCTGGCGAAGCCGGGACAGGGGTTGGTATGGCTACACCTTC. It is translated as CAWRSRDRGWYGYTF.

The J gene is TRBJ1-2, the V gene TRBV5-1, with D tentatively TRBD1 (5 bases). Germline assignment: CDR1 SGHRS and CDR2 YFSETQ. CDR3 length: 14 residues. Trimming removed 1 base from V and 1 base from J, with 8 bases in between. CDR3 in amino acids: CASSLSGNNYGYTF. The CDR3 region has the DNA TGCGCCAGCAGCTTGTCAGGGAATAACTATGGCTACACCTTC.

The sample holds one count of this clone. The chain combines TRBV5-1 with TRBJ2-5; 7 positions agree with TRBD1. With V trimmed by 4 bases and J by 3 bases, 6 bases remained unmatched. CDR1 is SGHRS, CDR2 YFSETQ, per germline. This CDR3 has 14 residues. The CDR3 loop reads CASSVTGQKETQYF. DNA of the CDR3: TGCGCCAGCAGCGTAACGGGACAGAAAGAGACCCAGTACTTC.

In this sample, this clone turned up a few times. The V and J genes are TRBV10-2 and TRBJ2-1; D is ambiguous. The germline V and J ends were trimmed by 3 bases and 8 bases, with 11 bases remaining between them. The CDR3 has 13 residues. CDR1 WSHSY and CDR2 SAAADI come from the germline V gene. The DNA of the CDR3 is TGCGCCAGCAGTGATCGGTCCCGCTATGAGCAGTTCTTC. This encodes CASSDRSRYEQFF.

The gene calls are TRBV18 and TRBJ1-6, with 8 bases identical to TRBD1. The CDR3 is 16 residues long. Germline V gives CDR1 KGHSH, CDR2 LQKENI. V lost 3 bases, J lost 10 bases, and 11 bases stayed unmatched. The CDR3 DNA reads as TGTGCCAGCTCACCGCCTCCGCAGGGGGCTGGATCACCCCTCCACTTT. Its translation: CASSPPPQGAGSPLHF.

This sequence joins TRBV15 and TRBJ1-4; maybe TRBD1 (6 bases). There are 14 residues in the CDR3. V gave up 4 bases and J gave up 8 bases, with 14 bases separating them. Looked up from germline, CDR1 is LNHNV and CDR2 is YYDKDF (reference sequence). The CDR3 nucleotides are TGTGCCACCAGCACAAGGACAGTGATAGAAAAACTGTTTTTT. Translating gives CATSTRTVIEKLFF.

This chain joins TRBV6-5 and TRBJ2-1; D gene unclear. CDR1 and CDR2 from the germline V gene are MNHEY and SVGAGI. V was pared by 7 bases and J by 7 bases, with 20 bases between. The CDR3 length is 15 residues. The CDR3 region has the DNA TGTGCCAGCACCCGGGTCGGTAGTAGAACAAATGAGCAGTTCTTC. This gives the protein CASTRVGSRTNEQFF.

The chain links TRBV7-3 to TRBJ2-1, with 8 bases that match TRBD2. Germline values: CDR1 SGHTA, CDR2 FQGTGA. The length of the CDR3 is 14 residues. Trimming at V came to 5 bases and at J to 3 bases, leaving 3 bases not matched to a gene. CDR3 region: CASSKAGDYNEQFF. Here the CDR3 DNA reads TGTGCCAGCAGCAAAGCGGGGGACTACAATGAGCAGTTCTTC.

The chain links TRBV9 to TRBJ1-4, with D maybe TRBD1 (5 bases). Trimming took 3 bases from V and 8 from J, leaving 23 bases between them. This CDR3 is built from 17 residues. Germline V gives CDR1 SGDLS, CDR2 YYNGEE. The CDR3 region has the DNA TGTGCCAGCAGCGCTGACCCTCCGGGACGGGAGGACGAAAAACTGTTTTTT. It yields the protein CASSADPPGREDEKLFF.

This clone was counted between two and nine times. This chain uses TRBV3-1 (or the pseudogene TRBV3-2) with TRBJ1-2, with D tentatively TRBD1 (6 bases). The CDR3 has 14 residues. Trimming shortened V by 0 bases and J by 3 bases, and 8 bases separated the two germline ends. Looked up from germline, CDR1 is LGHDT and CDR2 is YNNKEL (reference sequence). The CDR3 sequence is CASSQEQGHYGYTF. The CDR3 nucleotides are TGTGCCAGCAGCCAAGAACAGGGACACTATGGCTACACCTTC.

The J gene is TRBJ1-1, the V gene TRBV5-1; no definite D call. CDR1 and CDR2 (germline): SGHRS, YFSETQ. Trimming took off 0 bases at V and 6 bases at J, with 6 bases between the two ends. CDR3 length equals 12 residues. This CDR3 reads CASSLGGPEAFF. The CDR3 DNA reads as TGCGCCAGCAGCTTGGGAGGGCCTGAAGCTTTCTTT.